This paragraph covers one T cell receptor (beta chain) sequence. As yet, its antigen is unknown. The sample originates from a study of cytomegalovirus exposure and HLA in healthy donors. CDR1 and CDR2 (germline): LNHDA, SQIVND (reference sequence). This CDR3 contains 16 residues. Trimming left V 2 bases short and J 3 bases short, with 17 bases between. Notes on the study in general: 15,000 to 20,000 TCR beta sequences were associated with HLA alleles at 0.05 false discovery rate in a later analysis. Using the classifier, cytomegalovirus status was reportedly diagnosed with high specificity and sensitivity. A few chains tied to CMV proved CMV antigen-specific in vitro.

Vbeta (60) and Jbeta (13) primers were used in the PCR. Method: immunoSEQ multiplex PCR; TCRdb's copy keeps in-frame clones and lacks some. This table holds 85,000 to 130,000 clones, 70% to 85% found once. The sample was PBMCs. The chain links TRBV19 to TRBJ2-7; possible D gene TRBD2, 6 bases. This receptor was identified in a woman aged 18-30 years in good health and CMV-seronegative. CDR3 residues: CASSIRFQRVVYEQYF. The CDR3 nucleotides read TGTGCCAGTAGTATAAGGTTTCAGCGGGTTGTCTACGAGCAGTACTTC.